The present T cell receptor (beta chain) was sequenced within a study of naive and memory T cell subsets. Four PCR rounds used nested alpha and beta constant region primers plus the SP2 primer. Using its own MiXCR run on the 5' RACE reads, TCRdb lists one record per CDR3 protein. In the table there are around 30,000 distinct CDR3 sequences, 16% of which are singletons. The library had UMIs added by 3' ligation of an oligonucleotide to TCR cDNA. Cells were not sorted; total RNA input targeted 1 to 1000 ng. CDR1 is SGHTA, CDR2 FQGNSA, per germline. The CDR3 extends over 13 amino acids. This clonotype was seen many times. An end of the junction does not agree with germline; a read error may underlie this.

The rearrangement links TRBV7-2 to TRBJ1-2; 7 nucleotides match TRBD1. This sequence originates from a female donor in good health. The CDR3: CASSFDTAGTAIF. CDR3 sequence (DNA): TGTGCCAGCAGCTTTGACACCGCCGGGACAGCTATTTTC.